The 21 T cell receptor beta chains below were found in one sample sequenced in a study of blood T cell repertoires in COVID-19. The method was immunoSEQ multiplex PCR; TCRdb's version includes in-frame clones alone and lacks a portion of them. The sample carries 100,000 to 150,000 clones, roughly 80% recorded once. What was sequenced was peripheral blood. Every receptor here comes from a man in his 60s with acute or convalescent COVID-19.

The gene calls are TRBV11-3 and TRBJ1-2; no clear D. Trimming shortened V by 3 bases and J by 6 bases, and 11 bases separated the two germline ends. CDR1 is SGHNT and CDR2 is YENEEA in the germline V gene. CDR3 length: 13 residues. CDR3 sequence: CASSFGRVDGYTF. DNA for the CDR3: TGTGCCAGCAGCTTCGGGAGGGTGGATGGCTACACCTTC.

The chain has TRBV11-2 and TRBJ2-3, with 13 bases aligning to TRBD2. Germline CDR1 and CDR2: SGHAT and FQNNGV. This CDR3 region has 18 residues. With 2 bases clipped from V and 6 bases from J, the junction kept 11 bases outside the gene matches. The CDR3 sequence is CASSLFPTSGGRVDTQYF. The DNA for the CDR3 is TGTGCCAGCAGCTTATTTCCGACTAGCGGGGGGAGGGTGGATACGCAGTATTTT.

The V and J genes are TRBV3-1 (or the pseudogene TRBV3-2) and TRBJ2-3; possibly TRBD2 for D (7 bases). CDR3 size: 15 residues. V was shortened by 6 bases and J by 2 bases, with 15 bases between the two germline ends. Germline CDR1 is LGHDT and CDR2 is YNNKEL (reference sequence). DNA for the CDR3: TGTGCCAGCAGTCGGGGAGGGGGGGTCACAGATACGCAGTATTTT. This gives the protein CASSRGGGVTDTQYF.

The chain recombines TRBV11-2 with TRBJ2-7; 8 nucleotides line up with TRBD2. Germline V lookup: CDR1 SGHAT, CDR2 FQNNGV. V was pared by 5 bases and J by 6 bases, with 9 bases of the junction left unmatched. CDR3 size: 14 residues. CDR3 loop: CASSPRVGLGEQYF. CDR3 coding DNA: TGTGCCAGCAGCCCTAGGGTGGGACTAGGCGAGCAGTACTTC.

V gene TRBV18 combines with J gene TRBJ1-6; D remains ambiguous. This CDR3 comprises 15 residues. V shed 3 bases and J shed 9 bases, with 15 bases lying between them. Germline V gene data show CDR1 as KGHSH and CDR2 as LQKENI. The CDR3 protein is CASSPPGQTGSPLHF. The CDR3 region has the DNA TGTGCCAGCTCACCGCCCGGCCAAACGGGTTCACCCCTCCACTTT.

The V gene is TRBV6-2 or TRBV6-3, the J gene TRBJ2-4; perhaps TRBD2 as D (6 bases). Trimming removed 2 bases at V and 0 bases at J, with 11 bases between. The germline V gene encodes CDR1 MNHEY and CDR2 SVGEGT. CDR3 size: 16 residues. CDR3 sequence reads: CASSYHSGGAKNIQYF. The DNA for the CDR3 is TGTGCCAGCAGTTACCATAGCGGAGGAGCCAAAAACATTCAGTACTTC.

The CDR3 loop is CSVAEQPGQGVYGYTF. In nucleotides, the CDR3 is TGCAGCGTCGCCGAACAACCGGGACAGGGGGTTTATGGCTACACCTTC. The chain recombines TRBV29-1 with TRBJ1-2; TRBD1 matches at 11 bases. J was trimmed by 5 bases and V by 6 bases; bases with no gene match: 14. Germline CDR1 SQVTM, CDR2 ANQGSEA. This CDR3 has 16 residues. The full variable domain, completed using reference TRBV29-1 and TRBJ1-2, is SAVISQKPSRDICQRGTSLTIQCQVDSQVTMMFWYRQQPGQSLTLIATANQGSEATYESGFVIDKFPISRPNLTFSTLTVSNMSPEDSSIYLCSVAEQPGQGVYGYTFGSGTRLTVV.

V is TRBV30 and J is TRBJ2-7, with D perhaps TRBD1 (5 bases). CDR3 length: 12 amino acids. V dropped 4 bases and J dropped 1 base, with 8 bases sitting between them. The germline CDR1 and CDR2 sequences are GTSNPN and SVGIG (reference sequence). CDR3 DNA: TGTGCCTGGACAAAGGGGTCCTACGAGCAGTACTTC. It yields the protein CAWTKGSYEQYF.

The chain recombines TRBV10-2 with TRBJ1-4; weak D call: TRBD1 (6 bases). This CDR3 comprises 14 residues. Germline CDR1 reads WSHSY; CDR2 reads SAAADI. Trimming took off 4 bases at V and 7 bases at J, with 13 bases between the two ends. For the CDR3, the DNA is TGCGCCAGCAGTGGAGGGGGGGGAATTGAAAAACTGTTTTTT. Translation: CASSGGGGIEKLFF.

This CDR3 reads CASSLRDRFGMAFF. The CDR3 DNA reads as TGTGCCAGCAGCTTAAGAGACAGATTTGGGATGGCTTTCTTT. This sequence joins TRBV7-3 and TRBJ1-1; TRBD1 is a possible D gene (5 bases). Germline-derived CDR1 and CDR2 are SGHTA and FQGTGA. The V and J ends lost 1 base and 11 bases respectively, with 17 bases between them. The CDR3 contains 14 residues.

J is TRBJ2-4 and V is TRBV27; the D gene is possibly TRBD1 (6 bases). Deletions cut 0 bases from V and 0 bases from J, with 15 bases between. Looked up from germline, CDR1 is MNHEY and CDR2 is SMNVEV (reference sequence). CDR3 length: 18 residues. The chain's CDR3 is CASSLSMAYREAKNIQYF. As DNA, the CDR3 is TGTGCCAGCAGTTTATCGATGGCGTACAGGGAAGCCAAAAACATTCAGTACTTC.

V gene TRBV11-2 combines with J gene TRBJ1-1; 7 nucleotides align to TRBD1. The CDR3 length is 16 residues. Trimming took 1 base from V and 5 from J; bases not matched to a gene: 10. In germline, CDR1 is SGHAT, CDR2 FQNNGV. CDR3 nucleotides: TGTGCCAGCAGCTTAGTAATGGGACAGAGGGCTACTGAAGCTTTCTTT. Residues: CASSLVMGQRATEAFF.

V is TRBV19 and J is TRBJ1-4; 10 bases match TRBD1. Trimming removed 5 bases from V and 5 bases from J; junction bases left unmatched: 11. Germline-derived CDR1 and CDR2 are LNHDA and SQIVND (reference sequence). This CDR3 is 17 amino acids long. The CDR3 coding sequence is TGTGCCAGTAGTTTGGGACAGGGGAGCGTGATGAATGAAAAACTGTTTTTT. Translated: CASSLGQGSVMNEKLFF.

The chain employs TRBV7-9 and TRBJ1-1, with 11 bases identical to TRBD1. Germline CDR1 reads SEHNR; CDR2 reads FQNEAQ (reference sequence). J was trimmed by 2 bases and V by 5 bases; bases with no gene match: 1. The CDR3 consists of 14 residues. Written as DNA, the CDR3 is TGTGCCAGCAGCCGGACAGGGGGCAACACTGAAGCTTTCTTT. This gives the protein CASSRTGGNTEAFF. Variable domain in full (rest from reference TRBV7-9 and TRBJ1-1): DTGVSQNPRHKITKRGQNVTFRCDPISEHNRLYWYRQTLGQGPEFLTYFQNEAQLEKSRLLSDRFSAERPKGSFSTLEIQRTEQGDSAMYLCASSRTGGNTEAFFGQGTRLTVV.

This clone has a handful of counts. The chain employs TRBV12-5 and TRBJ2-3; D is undetermined. CDR3 length: 15 amino acids. Trimming shortened V by 6 bases and J by 2 bases, and 15 bases separated the two germline ends. Germline CDR1 LGHNT, CDR2 FRNRAP. The CDR3 sequence: CASGPEVTHTDTQYF. CDR3 coding DNA: TGTGCTAGTGGACCCGAAGTTACTCACACAGATACGCAGTATTTT.

The rearrangement links TRBV27 to TRBJ2-1; 10 bases fit TRBD2. V was clipped by 2 bases and J by 5 bases; unmatched bases: 6. This CDR3 is built from 16 residues. Germline V CDR1 and CDR2: MNHEY, SMNVEV (reference sequence). CDR3 amino acids: CASSLRPTSGNNEQFF. CDR3 in DNA: TGTGCCAGCAGTTTAAGGCCTACTAGCGGGAACAATGAGCAGTTCTTC.

In nucleotides, the CDR3 is TGTGCCAGCAGCTTACAAGGGGGCACTGAAGCTTTCTTT. Its translation is CASSLQGGTEAFF. This sequence joins TRBV7-3 and TRBJ1-1, with TRBD1 as a possible D gene (6 bases). V lost 2 bases to trimming and J lost 4 bases, with 8 bases between them. Germline CDR1 and CDR2: SGHTA and FQGTGA. The CDR3 is 13 residues long.

The chain has TRBV4-1 and TRBJ2-1, with 11 bases matching TRBD2. This CDR3 is built from 17 residues. From germline, CDR1 is MGHRA and CDR2 YSYEKL. The trim removed 1 base at V and 4 bases at J, leaving 6 bases unmatched. The CDR3 nucleotides read TGCGCCAGCAGCCAAGGTGGGACTAGCGGATTTTACAATGAGCAGTTCTTC. It codes for CASSQGGTSGFYNEQFF.

The V and J genes are TRBV10-2 and TRBJ2-1; D is undetermined. V lost 4 bases to trimming and J lost 7 bases, with 8 bases between them. This CDR3 is 12 amino acids long. Germline lookup yields CDR1 WSHSY and CDR2 SAAADI. The CDR3 sequence is CASSGQLNEQFF. The CDR3 coding sequence is TGCGCCAGCAGTGGGCAATTGAATGAGCAGTTCTTC.

The rearrangement uses TRBV5-8 and TRBJ2-5; the match to TRBD2 covers 14 bases. Germline values: CDR1 SGHTS, CDR2 YDEGEE. Germline trimming cut 4 bases from V and 4 bases from J; bases unmatched to any gene: 6. CDR3 length: 16 residues. The CDR3 region is CASSPGTSGGSETQYF. CDR3 bases: TGTGCCAGCAGCCCTGGGACTAGCGGGGGTTCAGAGACCCAGTACTTC. The whole variable domain, filled in from reference TRBV5-8 and TRBJ2-5, reads EAGVTQSPTHLIKTRGQQATLRCSPISGHTSVYWYQQALGLGLQFLLWYDEGEERNRGNFPPRFSGRQFPNYSSELNVNALELEDSALYLCASSPGTSGGSETQYFGPGTRLLVL.

The chain carries TRBV3-1 (or the pseudogene TRBV3-2) and TRBJ1-1; weak D call: TRBD1 (6 bases). The V end lost 4 bases, the J end lost 5 bases, and 14 bases lay between the germline ends. Germline V gene sequence: CDR1 LGHDT, CDR2 YNNKEL (reference sequence). CDR3 size: 14 residues. Here the CDR3 reads CASSPVTGRTEAFF. The CDR3 coding sequence is TGTGCCAGCAGCCCCGTCACAGGGCGGACTGAAGCTTTCTTT.